What follows describes a single T cell receptor beta chain. The data were taken from a study of blood T cell repertoires in COVID-19. Study summary: Sites in the United States, Italy and Spain provided acute and convalescent COVID-19 samples. Sources were T cells, B-cell-depleted T cells, or PBMCs; the material itself was cDNA or gDNA.

As handled by the study authors: Reference gene primer amplification gave estimated nucleated cell counts. TCRdb keeps only in-frame clones here, not all; method: immunoSEQ multiplex PCR. V and J calls and clone size are copied from that table; D and trimming were computed from the DNA. The data hold about 140,000 clones, with roughly 80% observed a single time. V lost 2 bases, J lost 7 bases, and 7 bases stayed unmatched. Germline loops: CDR1 SGHRS, CDR2 YFSETQ. This CDR3 has 15 amino acids. The sequenced material came from peripheral blood. The TCR comes from a man aged 50 to 60 with acute or convalescent COVID-19. The chain recombines TRBV5-1 with TRBJ2-7; the match to TRBD2 covers 12 bases. CDR3 sequence: CASSFGLAGSWEQYF. The CDR3 DNA is TGCGCCAGCAGCTTCGGACTAGCGGGGTCCTGGGAGCAGTACTTC.